Listed below are T cell receptor beta chains from one sample, sequenced in a study of a mutant IDH1 vaccine in newly diagnosed glioma. No antigen has been identified for these receptors. The assay was immunoSEQ multiplex PCR, and TCRdb's table has in-frame clones only and misses some. Seen here are under 45,000 clones, 65% to 80% observed once, and the top ten hold approximately 5.3%. The sample was PBMCs, taken from a glioma patient whose treatment included an IDH1 peptide vaccine. These receptors came from a man aged 45-65 years with glioma. Each CDR3 is given with its conserved first and last residue. The order of the fields is J gene, V gene, CDR3 protein.

j_call: TRBJ2-5
v_call: TRBV30
cdr3_aa: CACHLGGLGETQYF

j_call: TRBJ2-5
v_call: TRBV5-6
cdr3_aa: CASNLLAGVAFQETQYF

j_call: TRBJ2-7
v_call: TRBV11-3
cdr3_aa: CASSTGHEQYF

j_call: TRBJ2-2
v_call: TRBV9
cdr3_aa: CASSAQQGGTGELFF

j_call: TRBJ2-1
v_call: TRBV19
cdr3_aa: CASTPVAGAADEQFF

j_call: TRBJ2-3
v_call: TRBV2
cdr3_aa: CASTLGVGDTQYF

j_call: TRBJ1-2
v_call: TRBV9
cdr3_aa: CASSAGQGYSYTF

j_call: TRBJ1-6
v_call: TRBV2
cdr3_aa: CASRGQGGSPLHF

j_call: TRBJ1-3
v_call: TRBV11-2
cdr3_aa: CASSLDGSRSSGNTIYF

j_call: TRBJ2-1
v_call: TRBV6-5
cdr3_aa: CASRPGLAENEQFF

j_call: TRBJ2-3
v_call: TRBV11-2
cdr3_aa: CASTPWGDTQYF

j_call: TRBJ1-3
v_call: TRBV5-4
cdr3_aa: CASSSAGGGFGNTIYF

j_call: TRBJ2-1
v_call: TRBV7-8
cdr3_aa: CASSLGHNEQFF

j_call: TRBJ2-2
v_call: TRBV4-3
cdr3_aa: CASSQEGSTGELFF

j_call: TRBJ1-1
v_call: TRBV18
cdr3_aa: CASSPGQVKHTEAFF

j_call: TRBJ2-2
v_call: TRBV4-2
cdr3_aa: CASSQERHPPELFF

j_call: TRBJ1-4
v_call: TRBV7-9
cdr3_aa: CASSLEGGTGEKLFF

j_call: TRBJ1-3
v_call: TRBV7-2
cdr3_aa: CASSLALRSGNTIYF

j_call: TRBJ2-3
v_call: TRBV30
cdr3_aa: CAWSVPPDTQYF

j_call: TRBJ2-1
v_call: TRBV5-4
cdr3_aa: CASSSRSRRDYNEQFF

j_call: TRBJ1-1
v_call: TRBV9
cdr3_aa: CASSDEGEAFF

j_call: TRBJ2-3
v_call: TRBV7-9
cdr3_aa: CASSLPASGGIATQYF

j_call: TRBJ2-7
v_call: TRBV4-1
cdr3_aa: CASSQSGSSYEQYF

j_call: TRBJ1-2
v_call: TRBV28
cdr3_aa: CASSSTGDGYTF

j_call: TRBJ1-2
v_call: TRBV29-1
cdr3_aa: CSVENGGYGYTF

j_call: TRBJ2-7
v_call: TRBV30
cdr3_aa: CAWSVPGAYEQYF

j_call: TRBJ2-3
v_call: TRBV7-2
cdr3_aa: CASSERSGGGADTQYF

j_call: TRBJ1-2
v_call: TRBV5-6
cdr3_aa: CASSGTSNYGYTF

j_call: TRBJ2-2
v_call: TRBV7-2
cdr3_aa: CASSYYPGDGELFF

j_call: TRBJ1-2
v_call: TRBV7-9
cdr3_aa: CASSSWTGLGYTF

j_call: TRBJ1-5
v_call: TRBV7-8
cdr3_aa: CASSRDRGGNQPQHF

j_call: TRBJ2-1
v_call: TRBV30
cdr3_aa: CAWSPLRGNEQFF

j_call: TRBJ2-3
v_call: TRBV28
cdr3_aa: CASRENPSRRERDTQYF

j_call: TRBJ2-3
v_call: TRBV4-1
cdr3_aa: CASSQSQTDTQYF

j_call: TRBJ1-4
v_call: TRBV5-1
cdr3_aa: CASSRDNYNEKLFF

j_call: TRBJ1-3
v_call: TRBV19
cdr3_aa: CASSTGGRRNTIYF

j_call: TRBJ1-2
v_call: TRBV20-1
cdr3_aa: CSARQPYGYTF

j_call: TRBJ2-1
v_call: TRBV2
cdr3_aa: CASSGTGYEQFF

j_call: TRBJ2-1
v_call: TRBV29-1
cdr3_aa: CSVEDDGLAGSNEQFF

j_call: TRBJ1-1
v_call: TRBV19
cdr3_aa: CASTPTGGGTEAFF

j_call: TRBJ1-3
v_call: TRBV30
cdr3_aa: CAWTTSMGSLAYSGNTIYF

j_call: TRBJ2-1
v_call: TRBV1
cdr3_aa: CTSSSFRGLTYNEQFF

j_call: TRBJ1-5
v_call: TRBV5-8
cdr3_aa: CASSLLLAGWDQPQHF